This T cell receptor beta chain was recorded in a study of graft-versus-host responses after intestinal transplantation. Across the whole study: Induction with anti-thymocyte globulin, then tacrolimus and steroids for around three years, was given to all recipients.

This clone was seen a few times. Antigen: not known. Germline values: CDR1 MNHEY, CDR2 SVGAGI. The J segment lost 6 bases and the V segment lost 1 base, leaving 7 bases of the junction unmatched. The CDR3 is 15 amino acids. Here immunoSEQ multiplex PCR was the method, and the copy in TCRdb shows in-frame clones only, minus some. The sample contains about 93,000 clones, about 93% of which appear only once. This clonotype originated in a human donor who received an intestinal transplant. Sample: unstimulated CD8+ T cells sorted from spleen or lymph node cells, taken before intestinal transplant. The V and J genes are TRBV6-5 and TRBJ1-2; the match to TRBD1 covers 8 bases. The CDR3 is CASSYLRTGTDGYTF. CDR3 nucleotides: TGTGCCAGCAGTTACTTACGGACAGGGACTGATGGCTACACCTTC.